The T cell receptor beta chain under discussion was sequenced for a study of blood T cell repertoires in COVID-19. The overall study: Sites across the United States, Italy and Spain contributed samples from acute and convalescent COVID-19. Sample material is recorded as cDNA or gDNA derived from T cells, B-cell-depleted T cells, or PBMCs.

Source study methods: Estimated nucleated cell counts came from reference gene primer amplification. TCRdb keeps only in-frame clones here, not all; method: immunoSEQ multiplex PCR. Clonal size and the V and J genes are those of that table, whereas D and trimming came from the DNA. In the table there are 90,000 to 120,000 clones, roughly 90% of which are singletons. Germline V gene sequence: CDR1 SGDLS, CDR2 YYNGEE. Trimming pared 0 bases from V and 2 bases from J, leaving 12 bases between. The length of the CDR3 is 16 residues. This chain joins TRBV9 and TRBJ1-3; weak D call: TRBD1 (5 bases). Sequencing was done on a sample of peripheral blood. The sequence derives from a man aged 35 to 55 with active or convalescent COVID-19. CDR3: CASSVVGGTAGNTIYF. CDR3 nucleotides: TGTGCCAGCAGCGTAGTGGGGGGGACGGCTGGAAACACCATATATTTT.